The 4 T cell receptor beta chains below all came from one sample that was sequenced in a study of shared clonotypes between healthy human individuals. Sequencing was performed with immunoSEQ multiplex PCR; in TCRdb, only in-frame clones are kept and a portion is missing. The sample consists of about a million clones, approximately 76% of them appearing once. Source material: memory CD4+ T cells sorted from blood. Subset indicated: CD45RA-negative fraction. The receptors derive from a man younger than 35 in good health.

This clone has only one observation. The chain joins TRBV10-3 to TRBJ1-5; no firm D call. The CDR3 consists of 16 residues. CDR1 is ENHRY, CDR2 SYGVKD, per germline. Trimming left V 0 bases short and J 2 bases short, with 11 bases between. CDR3 sequence (DNA): TGTGCCATCAGTGAGTCCGGCACAGAAGGCAATCAGCCCCAGCATTTT. Translating gives CAISESGTEGNQPQHF.

This chain connects TRBV5-4 to TRBJ2-5, with TRBD2 identical over 13 bases. Per the germline V gene, CDR1 is SGHNT and CDR2 is YYREEE (reference sequence). The junction had 7 bases not matched to a gene; V was cut back by 3 bases and J by 2 bases. The CDR3 totals 17 residues. The CDR3 DNA reads TGTGCCAGCAGCTCCGGGACTAGCGGGACCCCGCAAGAGACCCAGTACTTC. Translating it yields CASSSGTSGTPQETQYF.

This clone turned up a few times. The J gene is TRBJ2-2, the V gene TRBV7-2; 8 nucleotides line up with TRBD2. The CDR3 covers 16 residues. The junction had 6 bases not matched to a gene; V was cut back by 4 bases and J by 2 bases. CDR1 and CDR2 from the germline V gene are SGHTA and FQGNSA. The CDR3 DNA is TGTGCCAGCAGCTATAAGCGGGGGTTCAACACCGGGGAGCTGTTTTTT. Encoded protein: CASSYKRGFNTGELFF.

This sequence joins TRBV11-3 and TRBJ2-3; 8 bases fit TRBD2. CDR1 is SGHNT and CDR2 is YENEEA in the germline V gene. The CDR3 spans 15 residues. Trimming cost V 7 bases and J 6 bases; bases outside gene matches: 12. CDR3 sequence (DNA): TGTGCCAGCACCCGAACCGGGGGGGCAAGGGATACGCAGTATTTT. Its translation is CASTRTGGARDTQYF.